This T cell receptor (beta chain) was recorded in a study of identical twins. V gave up 2 bases and J gave up 0 bases; unmatched junction bases: 3. This CDR3 comprises 15 residues. In germline, CDR1 is SGHVS, CDR2 FNYEAQ. This clonotype was observed many times. Via MiXCR, TCRdb re-called the 5' RACE reads, giving one row per CDR3 protein. Among approximately 500,000 distinct CDR3 sequences listed, 20% to 30% were seen once. These same data were also listed under a study on T cells expressing NK-cell markers.

Sequenced input: CD4+ T cells sorted from blood. This chain connects TRBV7-6 to TRBJ2-7; TRBD1 aligns across 8 bases. The TCR was taken from a woman younger than 30 in good health. CDR3 protein: CASSLTGGYSYEQYF. Written as DNA, the CDR3 is TGTGCCAGCAGCTTAACAGGGGGTTACTCCTACGAGCAGTACTTC.